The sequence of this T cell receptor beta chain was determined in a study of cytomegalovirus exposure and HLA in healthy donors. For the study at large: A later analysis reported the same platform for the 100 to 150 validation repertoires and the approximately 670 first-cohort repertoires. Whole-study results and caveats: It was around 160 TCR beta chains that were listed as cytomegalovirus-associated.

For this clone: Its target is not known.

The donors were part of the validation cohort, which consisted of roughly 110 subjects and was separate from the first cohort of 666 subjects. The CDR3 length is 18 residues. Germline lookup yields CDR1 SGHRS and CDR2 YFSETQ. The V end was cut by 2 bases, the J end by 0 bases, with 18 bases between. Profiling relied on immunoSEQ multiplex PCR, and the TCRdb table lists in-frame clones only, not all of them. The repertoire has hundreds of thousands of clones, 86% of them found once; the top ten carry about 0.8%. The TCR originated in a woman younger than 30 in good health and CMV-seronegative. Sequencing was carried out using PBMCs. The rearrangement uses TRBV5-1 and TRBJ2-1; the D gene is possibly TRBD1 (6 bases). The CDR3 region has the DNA TGCGCCAGCAGCTTTGGGTTCGTGGGGGCTGGCTCCTACAATGAGCAGTTCTTC. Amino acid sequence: CASSFGFVGAGSYNEQFF.